These 29 T cell receptor beta chains were sequenced from one sample in a study of human T cells and chemical hapten exposure. Time point defined: pre-sensitization, week 0. Treatment described: therapeutic diphenylcyclopropenone sensitization with weekly scalp DPC. TCRdb re-derived calls from the RACE reads in MiXCR, one entry per CDR3 protein. The data contain 150,000 to 200,000 distinct CDR3 sequences, roughly 30% of them singletons. This specimen consisted of whole blood, obtained in connection with sensitization to the hapten diphenylcyclopropenone (DPC). All receptors come from a woman aged 25 to 39 with alopecia areata. Some clones in this sample may be carry-over from other donors' samples.

The chain couples TRBV4-3 to TRBJ1-2; 7 bases are a match to TRBD1. This CDR3 is 13 amino acids long. V was pared by 2 bases and J by 7 bases, with 4 bases of the junction left unmatched. Germline assignment: CDR1 LGHNA and CDR2 YSLEER. DNA for the CDR3: TGCGCCAGCAGCCAAAAACAGGGGAGTGGCTACACCTTC. This translates into CASSQKQGSGYTF.

The J gene is TRBJ1-2, the V gene TRBV29-1; D unclear. CDR3 length equals 12 residues. V lost 4 bases and J lost 3, with 9 bases in between. The V gene's germline CDR1 is SQVTM and CDR2 ANQGSEA. CDR3 nucleotides: TGCAGCGTTGGGGGTTACGACTATGGCTACACCTTC. It specifies CSVGGYDYGYTF.

This clonotype was seen only a few times. The rearrangement links TRBV19 to TRBJ2-7; D may be TRBD1 or TRBD2 (5 bases each). The germline CDR1 and CDR2 sequences are LNHDA and SQIVND (reference sequence). There are 14 residues in the CDR3. V gave up 7 bases and J gave up 4 bases, with 17 bases separating them. Written as DNA, the CDR3 is TGTGCCAGTAAGAGGGAAGAGGGGACGTACGAGCAGTACTTC. Translated, it gives CASKREEGTYEQYF.

This chain connects TRBV4-1 to TRBJ2-4; possible D gene TRBD1, 5 bases. This CDR3 contains 15 residues. The V and J ends lost 1 base and 0 bases respectively, with 7 bases between them. CDR1 and CDR2 (germline): MGHRA, YSYEKL. CDR3 sequence: CASSQGQLAKNIQYF. For the CDR3, the DNA is TGCGCCAGCAGCCAAGGACAGCTAGCCAAAAACATTCAGTACTTC.

This clonotype was seen more than once but under ten times. V usage is TRBV5-5 and J usage is TRBJ1-4; TRBD1 is a possible D gene (5 bases). This CDR3 has 16 residues. V was trimmed by 4 bases and J by 4 bases, leaving 17 bases between them. The germline gives CDR1 SGHKS, CDR2 YYEKEE (reference sequence). As DNA, the CDR3 is TGTGCCAGCAGCGGGCGGCAGGGTAGGATTAATGAAAAACTGTTTTTT. This translates into CASSGRQGRINEKLFF.

This clonotype was seen only a few times. V and J are TRBV20-1 and TRBJ2-5; 8 positions match TRBD1. This CDR3 has 14 residues. Germline V CDR1 and CDR2: DFQATT, SNEGSKA (reference sequence). J gave up 0 bases and V 6 bases, and 6 bases lay outside the gene matches. In nucleotides, the CDR3 is TGCAGTGCCGAGGGACAGGCCCACCAAGAGACCCAGTACTTC. It yields the protein CSAEGQAHQETQYF.

This clonotype was seen more than once but under ten times. The V gene is TRBV4-2, the J gene TRBJ1-1; D perhaps matches TRBD1 (5 bases). V dropped 0 bases and J dropped 14 bases, with 13 bases sitting between them. The CDR3 consists of 12 residues. Germline V CDR1 and CDR2: LGHNA, YNFKEQ. The CDR3 nucleotides read TGTGCCAGCAGCCAAGATGGGACTCAGCAGTTCTTT. It translates to CASSQDGTQQFF.

The genes are TRBV7-2 and TRBJ2-5; 7 positions match TRBD1. The V gene end was trimmed by 5 bases and the J gene end by 5 bases; junction bases not matched to a gene: 5. Germline V lookup: CDR1 SGHTA, CDR2 FQGNSA. The CDR3 spans 13 residues. The CDR3 region is CASSRDRSETQYF. Here the CDR3 DNA reads TGTGCCAGCAGCCGGGACAGAAGTGAGACCCAGTACTTC.

The rearrangement links TRBV4-1 to TRBJ2-7; D may be TRBD1 or TRBD2 (5 bases each). CDR3 length: 12 residues. In germline, CDR1 is MGHRA, CDR2 YSYEKL. Trimming left V 2 bases short and J 6 bases short, with 8 bases between. CDR3 in amino acids: CASSQRGAEQYF. The DNA of the CDR3 is TGCGCCAGCAGCCAAAGAGGGGCCGAGCAGTACTTC.

The chain links TRBV2 to TRBJ2-3; TRBD2 is a possible D gene (6 bases). V lost 5 bases, J lost 2 bases, and 11 bases lay in between. Germline lookup yields CDR1 SNHLY and CDR2 FYNNEI. The CDR3 spans 14 residues. The CDR3 DNA sequence: TGTGCCAGCAGTCCCGGAGGGTTCACAGATACGCAGTATTTT. This gives the protein CASSPGGFTDTQYF.

This clonotype has just a few counts. The chain joins TRBV28 to TRBJ2-1; 12 bases agree with TRBD1. Looked up from germline, CDR1 is MDHEN and CDR2 is SYDVKM. V lost 5 bases and J lost 8; bases outside the gene matches: 10. The CDR3 totals 16 residues. DNA for the CDR3: TGTGCCAGCAGTCTCCGGGGACAGGGGGCTTGGTATGAGCAGTTCTTC. Protein sequence: CASSLRGQGAWYEQFF.

CDR3 sequence reads: CASSGGTYNEKLFF. The CDR3 nucleotides read TGTGCCAGCAGCGGGGGGACCTATAATGAAAAACTGTTTTTT. This chain uses TRBV2 with TRBJ1-4, with D perhaps matching TRBD1 (5 bases). The CDR3 totals 14 residues. CDR1 and CDR2 from the germline V gene are SNHLY and FYNNEI. Trimming took 6 bases from V and 4 from J, leaving 12 bases between them.

This chain joins TRBV28 and TRBJ2-3, with 12 bases that match TRBD1. The CDR3 has 18 amino acids. V was clipped by 4 bases and J by 0 bases; unmatched bases: 8. Germline V gene sequence: CDR1 MDHEN, CDR2 SYDVKM. The CDR3 DNA is TGTGCCAGCAGTTACCCGGGACAGGGGGCGTCGAGCACAGATACGCAGTATTTT. Translated: CASSYPGQGASSTDTQYF.

DNA of the CDR3: TGCAGCGCGGGGTGGGGAGATCAGCCCCAGCATTTT. It encodes CSAGWGDQPQHF. This chain uses TRBV29-1 with TRBJ1-5; D is unresolved. V was shortened by 7 bases and J by 5 bases, with 12 bases between the two germline ends. The CDR3 length is 12 residues. CDR1 is SQVTM and CDR2 is ANQGSEA in the germline V gene.

The CDR3 is CASSRGRRGYEQYF. The DNA of the CDR3 is TGCGCCAGCAGCCGCGGACGCCGTGGCTACGAGCAGTACTTC. This chain links TRBV4-3 with TRBJ2-7; D ambiguous. The germline V and J ends were trimmed by 4 bases and 3 bases, with 13 bases remaining between them. Germline V gene data show CDR1 as LGHNA and CDR2 as YSLEER. The CDR3 loop spans 14 amino acids.

This chain links TRBV7-2 with TRBJ1-1; TRBD1 might be the D (5 bases). Germline V lookup: CDR1 SGHTA, CDR2 FQGNSA. Between the trimmed V and J ends, which lost 3 bases and 4 bases, there was a span of 12 bases. The CDR3 runs to 14 residues. DNA of the CDR3: TGTGCCAGCAGCTTTAGGGGCTGGGGCACTGAAGCTTTCTTT. Protein: CASSFRGWGTEAFF.

This clonotype appeared a few times. The rearrangement uses TRBV24-1 and TRBJ2-1; no definite D call. V lost 1 base, J lost 5 bases, and 8 bases lay in between. The CDR3 length is 14 residues. In germline, CDR1 is KGHDR, CDR2 SFDVKD. Here the CDR3 reads CATSDFKSNNEQFF. The CDR3 region has the DNA TGTGCCACCAGTGATTTTAAGTCGAACAATGAGCAGTTCTTC.

The chain joins TRBV15 to TRBJ1-2, with D tentatively TRBD1 (6 bases). Germline-derived CDR1 and CDR2 are LNHNV and YYDKDF (reference sequence). The V and J ends lost 5 bases and 8 bases respectively, with 18 bases between them. The CDR3 contains 14 residues. The CDR3, as DNA: TGTGCCACCAGCGGACAGCCAGGGCTTTTCGGCTACACCTTC. This sequence encodes CATSGQPGLFGYTF.

The genes are TRBV20-1 and TRBJ2-7; 7 bases map to TRBD2. This CDR3 is built from 13 residues. Trimming at V came to 3 bases and at J to 7 bases, leaving 9 bases not matched to a gene. Looked up from germline, CDR1 is DFQATT and CDR2 is SNEGSKA (reference sequence). The CDR3 region is CSARMGGPGEQYF. The CDR3 bases are TGCAGTGCTAGGATGGGAGGGCCGGGGGAGCAGTACTTC.

In DNA, the CDR3 is TGTGCCTGGGGACAGACGAATGAAAAACTGTTTTTT. It yields the protein CAWGQTNEKLFF. The chain couples TRBV30 to TRBJ1-4; D might be TRBD1 (6 bases). The V gene lost 5 bases and the J gene lost 5 bases, with 9 bases spanning the gap. Looked up from germline, CDR1 is GTSNPN and CDR2 is SVGIG (reference sequence). The CDR3 has 12 residues.

The J gene is TRBJ1-4, the V gene TRBV12-3 or TRBV12-4; 8 bases agree with TRBD1. V lost 6 bases, J lost 4 bases, and 10 bases stayed unmatched. The CDR3 totals 16 residues. The CDR3 is CASSPDRTGFNEKLFF. The CDR3 DNA is TGTGCCAGCAGCCCCGACCGGACAGGGTTTAATGAAAAACTGTTTTTT.

In its sample, this clonotype was seen a few times. This chain uses TRBV29-1 with TRBJ2-1, with 8 bases fitting TRBD1. Trimming removed 1 base from V and 4 bases from J; junction bases left unmatched: 6. The CDR3 spans 15 residues. In germline, CDR1 is SQVTM, CDR2 ANQGSEA. The CDR3 DNA is TGCAGCGTTGAAGGCAGGGGGCAGGGGTACAATGAGCAGTTCTTC. Translation: CSVEGRGQGYNEQFF.

V and J are TRBV7-9 and TRBJ2-1; D is uncertain. CDR3 length: 12 amino acids. The germline CDR1 and CDR2 sequences are SEHNR and FQNEAQ (reference sequence). Trimming took off 5 bases at V and 8 bases at J, with 10 bases between the two ends. The CDR3 region is CASSRRAHEQFF. In nucleotides, the CDR3 is TGTGCCAGCAGCCGACGAGCCCATGAGCAGTTCTTC.

This clonotype came up a few times. The J gene is TRBJ2-2, the V gene TRBV7-2; 8 bases fit TRBD2. This CDR3 contains 16 residues. Trimming cost V 1 base and J 7 bases; bases outside gene matches: 8. Germline assignment: CDR1 SGHTA and CDR2 FQGNSA. The CDR3 DNA reads as TGTGCCAGCAGCTTAGATACGGGAGGGGTCGGCGGGGAGCTGTTTTTT. Amino acids: CASSLDTGGVGGELFF. The variable domain in full, completed from reference TRBV7-2 and TRBJ2-2, reads GAGVSQSPSNKVTEKGKDVELRCDPISGHTALYWYRQSLGQGLEFLIYFQGNSAPDKSGLPSDRFSAERTGGSVSTLTIQRTQQEDSAVYLCASSLDTGGVGGELFFGEGSRLTVL.

The gene calls are TRBV9 and TRBJ2-3; TRBD2 matches at 9 bases. V gave up 4 bases and J gave up 3 bases; unmatched junction bases: 9. The CDR3 sequence is 16 residues long. Germline V gene data show CDR1 as SGDLS and CDR2 as YYNGEE. The CDR3, as DNA: TGTGCCAGCAGCCCTACCATTCTAGCGGGAACAGATACGCAGTATTTT. This codes for CASSPTILAGTDTQYF.

This clonotype has more than one count but fewer than ten. J is TRBJ2-2 and V is TRBV4-1, with D perhaps TRBD1 (6 bases). Trimming removed 8 bases from V and 2 bases from J, with 12 bases in between. This CDR3 contains 14 residues. Germline V CDR1 and CDR2: MGHRA, YSYEKL. The DNA for the CDR3 is TGCGCCAGCGGACGGGACACCAACACCGGGGAGCTGTTTTTT. This codes for CASGRDTNTGELFF.

The J gene is TRBJ2-5, the V gene TRBV6-1; D not resolved. The CDR3 extends over 13 amino acids. V was clipped by 7 bases and J by 3 bases, with 12 bases between them. Germline CDR1 MNHNS, CDR2 SASEGT. The DNA for the CDR3 is TGTGCCAGCACCACCGACACCGAAGAGACCCAGTACTTC. Protein sequence: CASTTDTEETQYF.

This chain links TRBV20-1 with TRBJ2-4; 12 nucleotides agree with TRBD2. The junction had 5 bases not matched to a gene; V was cut back by 5 bases and J by 6 bases. The CDR3 loop spans 14 amino acids. CDR1 and CDR2 (germline): DFQATT, SNEGSKA (reference sequence). In DNA, the CDR3 is TGCAGTGCTCAACTAGCGGGAGGACCAAACATTCAGTACTTC. Protein product: CSAQLAGGPNIQYF.

This clonotype has only a few counts. V is TRBV11-2 and J is TRBJ1-4; 7 nucleotides align to TRBD1. Looked up from germline, CDR1 is SGHAT and CDR2 is FQNNGV. The V gene end was trimmed by 5 bases and the J gene end by 7 bases; junction bases not matched to a gene: 13. The CDR3 covers 16 residues. CDR3 loop: CASSPRGRGQSEKLFF. CDR3 sequence (DNA): TGTGCCAGCAGCCCGAGGGGGAGGGGGCAGAGTGAAAAACTGTTTTTT.